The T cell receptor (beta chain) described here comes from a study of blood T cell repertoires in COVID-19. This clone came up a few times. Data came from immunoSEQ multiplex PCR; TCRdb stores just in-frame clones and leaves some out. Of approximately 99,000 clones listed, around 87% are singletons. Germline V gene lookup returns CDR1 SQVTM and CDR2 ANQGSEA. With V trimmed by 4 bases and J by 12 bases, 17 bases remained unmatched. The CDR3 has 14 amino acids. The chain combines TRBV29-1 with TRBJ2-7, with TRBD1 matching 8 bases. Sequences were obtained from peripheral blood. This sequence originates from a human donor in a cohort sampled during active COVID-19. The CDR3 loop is CSVGEGQGSSARYF. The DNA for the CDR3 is TGCAGCGTTGGGGAAGGACAGGGATCAAGCGCTAGGTACTTC.